This T cell receptor (beta chain) was sequenced for a study of Graves' ophthalmopathy and Graves' hyperthyroidism. CDR1 is MDHEN, CDR2 SYDVKM, per germline. After removal of 4 bases from V and 3 bases from J, the junction contained 14 bases not matched to a gene. This CDR3 spans 18 amino acids. RNA transcripts were the source from which TCR beta CDR3 regions were amplified. Scientists carried out first-round RT-PCR using HTBI primers and then a second-round multiplex PCR. One entry per CDR3 protein, called by TCRdb with MiXCR from the multiplex PCR reads. The sample lists about 340,000 distinct CDR3 sequences, roughly 16% occurring once. This clonotype occurred many times.

The sequence derives from an adult man with Graves' ophthalmopathy. Sequenced: peripheral blood. V usage is TRBV28 and J usage is TRBJ2-5; 10 bases fit TRBD2. CDR3 in amino acids: CASSSPSYLAGVKETQYF. In nucleotides, the CDR3 is TGTGCCAGCAGTTCCCCCTCTTATCTAGCGGGAGTGAAAGAGACCCAGTACTTC.